The 8 T cell receptor beta chains presented below share a single source sample, sequenced in a study of blood T cells in healthy people across ages. Sample-barcoded 5' priming and a J-beta primer mix drove a second PCR of roughly 7 to 11 cycles. TCRdb ran MiXCR on the 5' RACE reads and lists one entry per CDR3 protein. The sample has roughly 1.7 million distinct CDR3 sequences; around 36% are singletons. The sample comprised blood. The receptors shown here come from a woman aged 25 to 39 in good health.

This chain uses TRBV3-1 with TRBJ2-1; D is perhaps TRBD1 or TRBD2 (5 bases each). Germline V gene data show CDR1 as LGHDT and CDR2 as YNNKEL (reference sequence). Deletions cut 5 bases from V and 9 bases from J, with 11 bases between. CDR3 length: 12 amino acids. DNA of the CDR3: TGTGCCAGCAGCTCGACCGGGACTGAGCAGTTCTTC. Amino acid sequence: CASSSTGTEQFF.

This clonotype turned up a few times. This chain joins TRBV5-6 and TRBJ2-5; D is tentatively TRBD1 or TRBD2 (6 bases each). This CDR3 has 14 amino acids. Trimming stripped 2 bases from V and 4 bases from J, with 12 bases between. CDR1 is SGHDT, CDR2 YYEEEE, per germline. The CDR3 region has the DNA TGTGCCAGCAGCTTATGGGGGGCCGGAGAGACCCAGTACTTC. Amino acids: CASSLWGAGETQYF.

The CDR3 loop is CSALGQNTYQPQHF. CDR3 DNA: TGCAGTGCCCTAGGACAGAATACCTATCAGCCCCAGCATTTT. This chain connects TRBV20-1 to TRBJ1-5, with D tentatively TRBD1 (6 bases). CDR3 length: 14 amino acids. V lost 6 bases, J lost 5 bases, and 17 bases lay in between. Looked up from germline, CDR1 is DFQATT and CDR2 is SNEGSKA (reference sequence).

This chain connects TRBV20-1 to TRBJ1-1; 7 bases fit TRBD1. Germline-derived CDR1 and CDR2 are DFQATT and SNEGSKA (reference sequence). V lost 4 bases, J lost 1 base, and 9 bases stayed unmatched. The CDR3 is 15 residues long. In DNA form, the CDR3 reads TGCAGTGCTAACCGACAGGGATGGTGGAACACTGAAGCTTTCTTT. Protein product: CSANRQGWWNTEAFF.

This clonotype came up a few times. V is TRBV7-3 and J is TRBJ1-6, with D maybe TRBD1 (5 bases). The CDR3 is made up of 15 amino acids. Trimming removed 5 bases at V and 7 bases at J, with 15 bases between. Looked up from germline, CDR1 is SGHTA and CDR2 is FQGTGA. This CDR3 reads CASSAQGRSNSPLHF. DNA of the CDR3: TGTGCCAGCAGCGCTCAGGGACGGAGCAATTCACCCCTCCACTTT.

This clonotype has a handful of counts. V usage is TRBV7-9 and J usage is TRBJ2-1, with a tentative D call TRBD2 (5 bases). The V and J ends lost 7 bases and 6 bases respectively, with 19 bases between them. Germline V gene sequence: CDR1 SEHNR, CDR2 FQNEAQ (reference sequence). CDR3 length: 15 amino acids. CDR3 sequence: CASTLGVGSTNEQFF. As DNA, the CDR3 is TGTGCCAGCACCCTGGGAGTGGGTAGTACCAATGAGCAGTTCTTC.

This clonotype was recorded once. The chain recombines TRBV18 with TRBJ2-3; no reliable D call. Trimming removed 3 bases at V and 0 bases at J, with 10 bases between. CDR1 is KGHSH, CDR2 LQKENI, per germline. CDR3 size: 15 residues. CDR3 region: CASSPNVPSTDTQYF. The CDR3, as DNA: TGTGCCAGCTCACCGAACGTCCCCAGCACAGATACGCAGTATTTT.

V usage is TRBV20-1 and J usage is TRBJ2-1; no firm D call. Trimming cost V 5 bases and J 0 bases, with 11 bases left between them. The CDR3 covers 14 residues. Germline V gene data show CDR1 as DFQATT and CDR2 as SNEGSKA (reference sequence). The CDR3 region has the DNA TGCAGTGCTTCCGGGCCTCTCTCCTACAATGAGCAGTTCTTC. Residues: CSASGPLSYNEQFF.